These 10 T cell receptor beta chains were all obtained from the same sample, sequenced in a study of control samples from healthy donors and cancer patients. The assay was immunoSEQ multiplex PCR, and TCRdb's table has in-frame clones only and misses some. Altogether under 80,000 clones are present, around 94% being singletons, with the ten largest covering 6.2%. Source material: blood. The receptors were sampled from a middle-aged woman in good health.

The V call is TRBV29-1, the J call TRBJ2-1; D possibly corresponds to TRBD2 (5 bases). V lost 4 bases, J lost 1 base, and 8 bases lay in between. The CDR3 extends over 13 amino acids. Germline V gives CDR1 SQVTM, CDR2 ANQGSEA. The CDR3 sequence is CSVGRESYNEQFF. The CDR3 DNA reads as TGCAGCGTTGGTCGGGAATCCTACAATGAGCAGTTCTTC.

The chain is built from TRBV2 and TRBJ1-5, with no clear D. V dropped 0 bases and J dropped 6 bases, with 6 bases sitting between them. Germline V lookup: CDR1 SNHLY, CDR2 FYNNEI. The CDR3 extends over 13 amino acids. Written as DNA, the CDR3 is TGTGCCAGCAGTGAAGCGCAGAGTCAGCCCCAGCATTTT. The encoded protein is CASSEAQSQPQHF.

This clone has only one observation. V and J are TRBV24-1 and TRBJ2-1; 7 nucleotides align to TRBD1. V dropped 4 bases and J dropped 4; count of bases not matched to a gene: 6. The CDR3 consists of 15 residues. Looked up from germline, CDR1 is KGHDR and CDR2 is SFDVKD. The chain's CDR3 is CATSDAGTDYNEQFF. CDR3 DNA sequence: TGTGCCACCAGTGACGCCGGGACAGATTACAATGAGCAGTTCTTC.

The V call is TRBV2, the J call TRBJ2-3, with 8 bases aligning to TRBD2. Germline V lookup: CDR1 SNHLY, CDR2 FYNNEI. Trimming removed 3 bases from V and 2 bases from J; junction bases left unmatched: 1. This CDR3 comprises 14 residues. For the CDR3, the DNA is TGTGCCAGCAGTGATAGCGGGAACACAGATACGCAGTATTTT. Residues: CASSDSGNTDTQYF.

This sequence joins TRBV4-2 and TRBJ2-2, with a tentative D call TRBD2 (5 bases). This CDR3 is built from 14 residues. Trimming cost V 7 bases and J 7 bases, with 16 bases left between them. Germline assignment: CDR1 LGHNA and CDR2 YNFKEQ. As DNA, the CDR3 is TGTGCCAGCATCCCTCGACCGGGGTACGGGGAGCTGTTTTTT. Translated, it gives CASIPRPGYGELFF.

The chain couples TRBV3-1 (or the pseudogene TRBV3-2) to TRBJ2-7; 9 bases fit TRBD1. V was clipped by 4 bases and J by 3 bases; unmatched bases: 4. CDR1 LGHDT and CDR2 YNNKEL come from the germline V gene (reference sequence). This CDR3 comprises 14 residues. The CDR3 nucleotides are TGTGCCAGCAGCCGCCGACAGGGGGGCTACGAGCAGTACTTC. Protein sequence: CASSRRQGGYEQYF.

V gene TRBV6-2 or TRBV6-3 combines with J gene TRBJ2-7; 8 bases match TRBD1. The V segment lost 4 bases and the J segment 10 bases; nucleotides outside the gene matches: 15. CDR3 length: 15 residues. Per germline, CDR1 MNHEY and CDR2 SVGEGT. The CDR3 DNA reads as TGTGCCAGCAGTTCCCCCCGGACAGGGTTTTTCAGTCAGTACTTC. Translating gives CASSSPRTGFFSQYF.

Only a few counts were recorded for this clone. CDR3 region: CAIRGGVSGMEETQYF. The CDR3 DNA reads as TGTGCCATCAGAGGAGGGGTTAGCGGGATGGAAGAGACCCAGTACTTC. The chain recombines TRBV10-3 with TRBJ2-5; 8 bases are a match to TRBD2. V dropped 6 bases and J dropped 3; count of bases not matched to a gene: 12. The CDR3 has 16 residues. Germline lookup yields CDR1 ENHRY and CDR2 SYGVKD.

The chain joins TRBV3-1 (or the pseudogene TRBV3-2) to TRBJ2-1; 9 positions agree with TRBD2. The junction had 9 bases not matched to a gene; V was cut back by 3 bases and J by 6 bases. There are 16 residues in the CDR3. Germline V lookup: CDR1 LGHDT, CDR2 YNNKEL (reference sequence). The chain's CDR3 is CASSQGLALSGNEQFF. The CDR3 DNA is TGTGCCAGCAGCCAGGGACTAGCCTTGAGTGGCAATGAGCAGTTCTTC.

The rearrangement links TRBV28 to TRBJ1-2; D call uncertain. Per germline, CDR1 MDHEN and CDR2 SYDVKM. V was cut by 5 bases and J by 5 bases, with 27 bases left in between. The CDR3 length is 18 residues. The CDR3 loop reads CASSSSRGTNTAPYGYTF. CDR3 DNA sequence: TGTGCCAGCAGTAGTTCCCGGGGTACAAACACCGCTCCATATGGCTACACCTTC.